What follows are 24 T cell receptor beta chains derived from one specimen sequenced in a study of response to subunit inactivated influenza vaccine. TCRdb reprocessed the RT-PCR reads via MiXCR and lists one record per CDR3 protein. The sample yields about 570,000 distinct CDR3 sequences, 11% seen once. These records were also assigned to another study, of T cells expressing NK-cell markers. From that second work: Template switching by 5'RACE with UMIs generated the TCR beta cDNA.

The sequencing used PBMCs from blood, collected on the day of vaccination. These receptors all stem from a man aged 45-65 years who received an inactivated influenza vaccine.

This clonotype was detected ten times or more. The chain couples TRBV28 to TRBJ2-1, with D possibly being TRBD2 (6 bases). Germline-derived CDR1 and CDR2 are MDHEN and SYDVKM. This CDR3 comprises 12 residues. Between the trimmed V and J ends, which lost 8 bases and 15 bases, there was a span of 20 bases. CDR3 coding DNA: TGTGCCAGCGGGAGGCAGATCAAGACAGTGTTCTTC. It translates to CASGRQIKTVFF.

CDR3 residues: CASSYLFGDSLSPLHF. CDR3 in DNA: TGTGCCAGCAGTTACCTTTTTGGGGACTCCCTCTCACCCCTCCACTTT. V gene TRBV6-5 combines with J gene TRBJ1-6, with D perhaps matching TRBD1 (5 bases). CDR1 is MNHEY and CDR2 is SVGAGI in the germline V gene. V was clipped by 2 bases and J by 10 bases, with 18 bases between them. This CDR3 is 16 amino acids long.

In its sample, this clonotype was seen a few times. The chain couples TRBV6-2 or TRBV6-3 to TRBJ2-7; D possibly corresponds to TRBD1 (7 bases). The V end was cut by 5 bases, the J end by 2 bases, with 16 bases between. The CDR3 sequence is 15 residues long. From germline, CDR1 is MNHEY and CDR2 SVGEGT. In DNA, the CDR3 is TGTGCCAGCAGTCCTAGGCGGGACAGCCCCTACGAGCAGTACTTC. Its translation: CASSPRRDSPYEQYF.

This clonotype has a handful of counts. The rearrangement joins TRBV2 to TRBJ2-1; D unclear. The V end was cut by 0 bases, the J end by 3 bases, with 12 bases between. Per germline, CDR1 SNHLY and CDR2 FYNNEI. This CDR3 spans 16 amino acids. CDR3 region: CASSEAPTDRYNEQFF. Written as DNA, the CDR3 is TGTGCCAGCAGTGAAGCTCCAACAGACCGCTACAATGAGCAGTTCTTC. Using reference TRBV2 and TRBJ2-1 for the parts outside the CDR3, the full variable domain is EPEVTQTPSHQVTQMGQEVILRCVPISNHLYFYWYRQILGQKVEFLVSFYNNEISEKSEIFDDQFSVERPDGSNFTLKIRSTKLEDSAMYFCASSEAPTDRYNEQFFGPGTRLTVL.

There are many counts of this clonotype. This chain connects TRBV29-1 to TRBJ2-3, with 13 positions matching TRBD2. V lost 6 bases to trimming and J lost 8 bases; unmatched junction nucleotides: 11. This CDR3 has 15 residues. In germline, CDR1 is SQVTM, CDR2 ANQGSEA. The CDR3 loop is CSVDRTSGSLGTQYF. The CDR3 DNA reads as TGCAGCGTGGATCGGACTAGCGGGAGCTTAGGTACGCAGTATTTT.

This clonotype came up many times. The CDR3 here is CASSLGQGSNTEAFF. CDR3 bases: TGTGCCAGCAGCCTAGGACAGGGGTCGAACACTGAAGCTTTCTTT. The chain carries TRBV28 and TRBJ1-1; 9 bases map to TRBD1. Per the germline V gene, CDR1 is MDHEN and CDR2 is SYDVKM. Unmatched junction bases numbered 6, after V lost 6 bases and J lost 1 base. The CDR3 has 15 amino acids.

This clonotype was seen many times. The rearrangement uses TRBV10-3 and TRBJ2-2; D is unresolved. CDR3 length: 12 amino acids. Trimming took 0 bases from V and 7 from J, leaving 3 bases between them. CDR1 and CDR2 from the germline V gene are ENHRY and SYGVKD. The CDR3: CAISESSGELFF. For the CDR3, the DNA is TGTGCCATCAGTGAGTCGAGCGGGGAGCTGTTTTTT.

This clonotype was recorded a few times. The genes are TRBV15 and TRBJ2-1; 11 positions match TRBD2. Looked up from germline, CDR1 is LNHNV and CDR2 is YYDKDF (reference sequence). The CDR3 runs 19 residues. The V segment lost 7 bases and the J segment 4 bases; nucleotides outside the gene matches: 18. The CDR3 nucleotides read TGTGCCACCACCCCCGGGACTAGCGGTTCACCGGGGATATACAATGAGCAGTTCTTC. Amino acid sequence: CATTPGTSGSPGIYNEQFF. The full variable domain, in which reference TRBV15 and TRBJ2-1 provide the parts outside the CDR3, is DAMVIQNPRYQVTQFGKPVTLSCSQTLNHNVMYWYQQKSSQAPKLLFHYYDKDFNNEADTPDNFQSRRPNTSFCFLDIRSPGLGDTAMYLCATTPGTSGSPGIYNEQFFGPGTRLTVL.

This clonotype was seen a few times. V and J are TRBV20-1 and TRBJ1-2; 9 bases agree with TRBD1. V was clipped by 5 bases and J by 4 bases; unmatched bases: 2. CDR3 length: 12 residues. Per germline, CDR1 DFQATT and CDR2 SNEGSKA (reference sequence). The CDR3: CSAPTGGYGYTF. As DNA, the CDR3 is TGCAGTGCTCCGACAGGGGGCTATGGCTACACCTTC.

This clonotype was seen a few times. The CDR3 nucleotides read TGCGCCAGCAGCCAAGAAGAAGGGGGGACGCAGTATTTT. Protein sequence: CASSQEEGGTQYF. The chain combines TRBV4-3 with TRBJ2-3, with D perhaps matching TRBD1 or TRBD2 (6 bases each). Germline-derived CDR1 and CDR2 are LGHNA and YSLEER. V lost 0 bases and J 9 bases, leaving 10 bases between the germline ends. This CDR3 contains 13 residues.

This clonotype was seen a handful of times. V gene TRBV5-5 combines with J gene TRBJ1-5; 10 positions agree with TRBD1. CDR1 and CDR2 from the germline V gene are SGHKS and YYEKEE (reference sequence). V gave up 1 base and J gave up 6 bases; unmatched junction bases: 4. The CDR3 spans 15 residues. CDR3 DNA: TGTGCCAGCAGCTTGACGGGACAGGGGAGTCAGCCCCAGCATTTT. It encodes CASSLTGQGSQPQHF.

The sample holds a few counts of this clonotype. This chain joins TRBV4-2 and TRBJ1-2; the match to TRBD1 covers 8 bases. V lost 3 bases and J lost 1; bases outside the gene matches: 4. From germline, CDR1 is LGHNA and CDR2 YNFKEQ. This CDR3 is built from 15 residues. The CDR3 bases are TGTGCCAGCAGCCAGGGACAGGCCGATAACTATGGCTACACCTTC. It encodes CASSQGQADNYGYTF.

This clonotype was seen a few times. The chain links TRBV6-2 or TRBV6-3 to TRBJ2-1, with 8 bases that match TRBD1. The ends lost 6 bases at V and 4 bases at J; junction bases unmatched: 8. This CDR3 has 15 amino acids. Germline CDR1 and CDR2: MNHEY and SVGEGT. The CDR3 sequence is CASSWGTGPYNEQFF. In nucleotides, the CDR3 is TGTGCCAGCAGCTGGGGGACAGGACCGTACAATGAGCAGTTCTTC.

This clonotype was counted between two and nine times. The CDR3 DNA reads as TGTGCCAGCAGTGAAGTGATCGGGGAGCTGTTTTTT. Its translation is CASSEVIGELFF. This chain connects TRBV2 to TRBJ2-2; D ambiguous. The CDR3 loop spans 12 amino acids. The germline V gene has CDR1 SNHLY and CDR2 FYNNEI. Trimming stripped 1 base from V and 7 bases from J, with 4 bases between.

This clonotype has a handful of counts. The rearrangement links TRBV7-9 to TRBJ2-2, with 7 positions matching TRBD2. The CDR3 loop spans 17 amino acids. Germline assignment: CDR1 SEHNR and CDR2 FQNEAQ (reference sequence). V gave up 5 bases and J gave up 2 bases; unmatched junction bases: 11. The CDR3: CASSPDRWGGNTGELFF. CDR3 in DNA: TGTGCCAGCAGCCCGGATAGATGGGGGGGAAACACCGGGGAGCTGTTTTTT.

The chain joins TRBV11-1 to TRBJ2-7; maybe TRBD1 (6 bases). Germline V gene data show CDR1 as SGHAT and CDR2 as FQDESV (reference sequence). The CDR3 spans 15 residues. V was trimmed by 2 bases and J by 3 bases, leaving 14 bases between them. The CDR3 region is CASSLTGTTNYEQYF. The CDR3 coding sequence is TGTGCCAGCAGCTTAACCGGGACAACCAACTACGAGCAGTACTTC.

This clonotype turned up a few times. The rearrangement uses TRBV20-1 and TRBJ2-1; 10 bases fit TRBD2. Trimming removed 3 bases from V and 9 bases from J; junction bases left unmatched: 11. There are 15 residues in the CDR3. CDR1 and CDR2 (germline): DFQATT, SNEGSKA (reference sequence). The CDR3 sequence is CSASRTSGESGEQFF. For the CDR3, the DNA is TGCAGTGCTAGCAGGACTAGCGGAGAGAGTGGTGAGCAGTTCTTC.

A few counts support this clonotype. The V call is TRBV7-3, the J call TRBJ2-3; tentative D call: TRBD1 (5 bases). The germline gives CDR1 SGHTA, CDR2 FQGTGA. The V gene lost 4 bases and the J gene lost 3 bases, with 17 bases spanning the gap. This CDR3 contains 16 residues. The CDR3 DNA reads TGTGCCAGCAGCTACAGAGGACCAGGGTCTACAGATACGCAGTATTTT. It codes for CASSYRGPGSTDTQYF.

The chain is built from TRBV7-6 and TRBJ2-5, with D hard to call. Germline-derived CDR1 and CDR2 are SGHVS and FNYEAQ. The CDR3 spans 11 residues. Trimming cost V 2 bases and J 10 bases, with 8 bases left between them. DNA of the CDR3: TGTGCCAGCAGCTTAAATTCGGTCCAGTACTTC. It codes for CASSLNSVQYF.

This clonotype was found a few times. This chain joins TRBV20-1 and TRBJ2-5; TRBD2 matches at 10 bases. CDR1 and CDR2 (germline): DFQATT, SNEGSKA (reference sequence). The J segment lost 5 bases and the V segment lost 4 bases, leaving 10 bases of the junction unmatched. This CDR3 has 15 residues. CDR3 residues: CSAKGLAGAGETQYF. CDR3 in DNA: TGCAGTGCTAAAGGTCTAGCGGGGGCCGGGGAGACCCAGTACTTC.

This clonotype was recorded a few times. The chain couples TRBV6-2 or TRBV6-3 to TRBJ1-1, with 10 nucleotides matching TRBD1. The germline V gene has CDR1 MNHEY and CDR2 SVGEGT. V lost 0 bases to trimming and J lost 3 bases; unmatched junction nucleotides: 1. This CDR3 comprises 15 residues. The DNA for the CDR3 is TGTGCCAGCAGTTACTCGGGACAGGGGTACACTGAAGCTTTCTTT. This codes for CASSYSGQGYTEAFF.

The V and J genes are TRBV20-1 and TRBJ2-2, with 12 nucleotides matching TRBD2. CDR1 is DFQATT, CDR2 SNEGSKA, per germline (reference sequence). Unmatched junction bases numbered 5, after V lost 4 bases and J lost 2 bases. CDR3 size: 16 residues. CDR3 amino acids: CSATTSGRVNTGELFF. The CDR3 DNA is TGCAGTGCTACGACTAGCGGGAGAGTTAACACCGGGGAGCTGTTTTTT.

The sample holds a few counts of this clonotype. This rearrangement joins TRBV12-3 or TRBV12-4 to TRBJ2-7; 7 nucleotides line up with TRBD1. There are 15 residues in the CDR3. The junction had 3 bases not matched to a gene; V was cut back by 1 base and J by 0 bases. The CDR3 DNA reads TGTGCCAGCAGTTTAGGAGGGGGCTTCTCCTACGAGCAGTACTTC. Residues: CASSLGGGFSYEQYF.

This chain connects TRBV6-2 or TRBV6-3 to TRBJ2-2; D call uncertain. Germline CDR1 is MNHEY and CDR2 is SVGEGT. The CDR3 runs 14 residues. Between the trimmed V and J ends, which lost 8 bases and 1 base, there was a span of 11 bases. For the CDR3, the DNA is TGTGCCAGCCTTAACCGGATGAACACCGGGGAGCTGTTTTTT. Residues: CASLNRMNTGELFF.